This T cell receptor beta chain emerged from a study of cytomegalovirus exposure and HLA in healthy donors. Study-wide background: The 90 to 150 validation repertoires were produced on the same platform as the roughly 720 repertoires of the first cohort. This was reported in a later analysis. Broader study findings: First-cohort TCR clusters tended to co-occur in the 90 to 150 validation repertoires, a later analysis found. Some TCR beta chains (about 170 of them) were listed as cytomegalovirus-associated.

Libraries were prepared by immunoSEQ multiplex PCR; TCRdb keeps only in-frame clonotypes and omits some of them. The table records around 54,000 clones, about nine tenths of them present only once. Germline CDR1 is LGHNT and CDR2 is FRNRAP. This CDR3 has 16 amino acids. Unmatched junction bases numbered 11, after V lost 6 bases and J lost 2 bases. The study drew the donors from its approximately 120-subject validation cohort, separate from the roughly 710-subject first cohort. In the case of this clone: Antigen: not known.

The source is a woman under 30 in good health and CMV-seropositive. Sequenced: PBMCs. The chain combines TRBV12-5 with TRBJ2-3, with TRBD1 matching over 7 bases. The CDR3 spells CASGPHGQASTDTQYF. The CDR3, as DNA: TGTGCTAGTGGCCCTCACGGACAGGCTTCCACAGATACGCAGTATTTT. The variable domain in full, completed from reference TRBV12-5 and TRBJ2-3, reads DARVTQTPRHKVTEMGQEVTMRCQPILGHNTVFWYRQTMMQGLELLAYFRNRAPLDDSGMPKDRFSAEMPDATLATLKIQPSEPRDSAVYFCASGPHGQASTDTQYFGPGTRLTVL.